This T cell receptor beta chain derives from a study of T-cell memory formation after mild COVID-19. The CDR3 has 15 amino acids. MiXCR was run by TCRdb on the 5' RACE reads, yielding one entry per CDR3 protein. Of fewer than 550,000 distinct CDR3 sequences listed, approximately 20% are singletons. This clonotype originated in an adult woman who had mild COVID-19 (a few samples of this study predate the infection). Cell type and time point are not known. Sequences were obtained from PBMCs or a T cell subset sorted from them (not recorded which). This chain links TRBV21-1 with TRBJ1-5; the table's D call, TRBD1, has no DNA check behind it. TRBV21-1 is noted as a pseudogene. Written as DNA, the CDR3 is TGTGCCAGCAGCAATGGAACGGGGGGGAATCAGCCCCAGCATTTT. Residues: CASSNGTGGNQPQHF.